The rows below give T cell receptor beta chains drawn from one sample of a study of blood T cells in healthy people across ages. A single record per CDR3 protein comes from TCRdb applying MiXCR to the 5' RACE reads. The data hold over 950,000 distinct CDR3 sequences, with under 40% observed a single time. The sequenced sample was blood. These receptors were taken from a man in his late teens or twenties in good health. CDR3s include the opening cysteine and the closing phenylalanine or tryptophan. The D gene is left open where the match is weak. Size is omitted from some rows. Given values are once, few, many or a class for expanded clones.

d_gene,j_gene,v_gene,abundance,CDR3aa,CDR3nt
.,TRBJ2-7,TRBV10-3,many,CAISESTPGLFDEQYF,TGTGCCATCAGTGAGTCCACGCCAGGGCTTTTCGACGAGCAGTACTTC
TRBD1,TRBJ2-2,TRBV2,few,CASTGQSNTGELFF,TGTGCCAGCACGGGACAGTCGAACACCGGGGAGCTGTTTTTT
.,TRBJ2-5,TRBV9,few,CASSVAGTMEETQYF,TGTGCCAGCAGCGTAGCTGGGACAATGGAAGAGACCCAGTACTTC
.,TRBJ2-6,TRBV5-1,once,CASSSIISGANVLTF,TGCGCCAGCAGCTCCATTATCTCTGGGGCCAACGTCCTGACTTTC
.,TRBJ1-1,TRBV5-5,.,CASSWGTVGTEAFF,TGTGCCAGCAGCTGGGGGACCGTGGGGACTGAAGCTTTCTTT
.,TRBJ2-7,TRBV7-9,.,CAHNEQYF,TGTGCACACAATGAGCAGTACTTC
TRBD1,TRBJ2-2,TRBV7-7,few,CASSLRTGFGTGELFF,TGTGCCAGCAGCTTGAGGACAGGGTTTGGCACCGGGGAGCTGTTTTTT
TRBD1,TRBJ1-2,TRBV5-1,few,CASSLTGGEDNYGYTF,TGCGCCAGCAGCTTGACAGGGGGCGAAGATAACTATGGCTACACCTTC
.,TRBJ2-3,TRBV29-1,.,CSVEVPGRPTDTQYF,TGCAGCGTTGAAGTACCCGGACGGCCCACAGATACGCAGTATTTT
.,TRBJ1-1,TRBV7-2,.,CASSLDGSHDTEAFF,TGTGCCAGCAGCTTAGATGGCAGTCATGACACTGAAGCTTTCTTT
TRBD1,TRBJ2-6,TRBV29-1,.,CSVPLSGTGSSGANVLTF,TGCAGCGTTCCTTTATCCGGGACAGGGTCCTCTGGGGCCAACGTCCTGACTTTC
TRBD1,TRBJ2-7,TRBV4-2,.,CASSHPRTGPYNEQYF,TGTGCCAGCAGCCACCCGAGGACAGGTCCCTACAATGAGCAGTACTTC
.,TRBJ2-2,TRBV6-2/TRBV6-3,once,CASSLYANTGELFF,TGTGCCAGCAGCCTATATGCGAACACCGGGGAGCTGTTTTTT
TRBD1,TRBJ2-1,TRBV5-1,.,CASSSYGQEEETQFF,TGCGCCAGCAGCTCGTACGGACAGGAGGAAGAGACCCAGTTCTTC
TRBD1,TRBJ1-1,TRBV19,.,CASSARGFEAFF,TGTGCCAGTAGTGCCAGGGGGTTTGAAGCTTTCTTT
TRBD1,TRBJ1-1,TRBV9,.,CASSVGTELNTEAFF,TGTGCCAGCAGCGTGGGGACAGAGTTAAACACTGAAGCTTTCTTT
TRBD1,TRBJ2-1,TRBV10-3,few,CAISDPTGACEQFF,TGTGCCATCAGTGACCCAACAGGGGCGTGCGAGCAGTTCTTC
TRBD1,TRBJ2-5,TRBV5-1,.,CASSSLPEQGQETQYF,TGCGCCAGCAGCTCCCTCCCTGAACAGGGGCAAGAGACCCAGTACTTC
.,TRBJ2-1,TRBV29-1,.,CSVEGTRGAKEQFF,TGCAGCGTTGAAGGGACTCGGGGAGCGAAGGAGCAGTTCTTC
TRBD1,TRBJ1-5,TRBV10-2,.,CASQTGRSNQPQHF,TGCGCCAGCCAGACAGGGAGGAGCAATCAGCCCCAGCATTTT
.,TRBJ2-3,TRBV12-3/TRBV12-4,few,CASSNRASTDTQYF,TGTGCCAGCAGCAACAGGGCTAGCACAGATACGCAGTATTTT
TRBD2,TRBJ2-1,TRBV7-8,.,CASSLVAGGTYNEQFF,TGTGCCAGCAGCTTAGTAGCGGGGGGGACCTACAATGAGCAGTTCTTC
.,TRBJ1-5,TRBV12-3/TRBV12-4,.,CASSLVSGMTFLGARGNQPQHF,TGTGCCAGCAGTTTAGTGTCGGGGATGACTTTTTTAGGGGCCAGGGGCAATCAGCCCCAGCATTTT